Listed below are T cell receptor beta chains from one sample, sequenced in a study of control samples from healthy donors and cancer patients. Assay: immunoSEQ multiplex PCR; the TCRdb copy retains only in-frame clones and omits some. Of approximately 52,000 clones detected, roughly 87% appear once; the ten largest clones hold 11% to 15%. Sequencing was performed on PBMCs. The source is a man in his 60s with head and neck cancer. CDR3s include the opening cysteine and the closing phenylalanine or tryptophan. A D gene is named only where the DNA matches it firmly. A row's size may be missing; if present it is once, few, many or a size class.

>NA|NA|TRBJ1-3|TRBV5-1
TGCGCCAGCAGCTTAGCCGGAAACACCATATATTTT
CASSLAGNTIYF
>NA|NA|TRBJ1-2|TRBV7-2
TGTGCCAGCAGCTTAGCAGGGGCTTATGGCTACACCTTC
CASSLAGAYGYTF
>NA|NA|TRBJ2-7|TRBV7-2
TGTGCCAGCAGCTTAGATTGGGCCTCCTACGAGCAGTACTTC
CASSLDWASYEQYF
>NA|NA|TRBJ2-1|TRBV21-1
TGTGCCAGCAGCAAAGGCTACCATTCTTGGACTAGCGGGAGAATCGCCTACAATGAGCAGTTCTTC
CASSKGYHSWTSGRIAYNEQFF
>TRBD1|NA|TRBJ2-1|TRBV7-9
TGTGCCAGCAGCTTAGGACAGGGACGTTACAATGAGCAGTTCTTC
CASSLGQGRYNEQFF
>NA|NA|TRBJ2-7|TRBV28
TGTGCCAGCAGTGAATACTACGAGCAGTACTTC
CASSEYYEQYF
>NA|NA|TRBJ1-1|TRBV6-5
TGTGCCAGCAGTTACTCCGGGAGGTACACTGAAGCTTTCTTT
CASSYSGRYTEAFF
>TRBD2|once|TRBJ2-5|TRBV6-1
TGTGCCAGCAGTGAATTAGCGGGGGGGCCGGGTCAGTACTTC
CASSELAGGPGQYF
>TRBD1|NA|TRBJ2-3|TRBV19
TGTGCCAGTAGCGCTCGGACAGGGTCCGTGTCGGATACGCAGTATTTT
CASSARTGSVSDTQYF
>TRBD1|NA|TRBJ1-6|TRBV6-5
TGTGCCAGCAGTTACTCAGGGACAGGGGGTTCACCCCTCCACTTT
CASSYSGTGGSPLHF
>NA|once|TRBJ2-2|TRBV5-1
TGCGCCAGCCTTGACAGTACCGGGGAGCTGTTTTTT
CASLDSTGELFF
>NA|NA|TRBJ1-6|TRBV10-3
TGTGCCATCAGTGAGACAGGGAATAAAAATTCACCCCTCCACTTT
CAISETGNKNSPLHF
>NA|few|TRBJ2-1|TRBV5-4
TGTGCCAGCAGCTATGGACTACAACGATTCTTC
CASSYGLQRFF
>TRBD2|few|TRBJ2-1|TRBV12-5
TGTGCCTCGGGACTAGAAGGTTACAATGAGCAGTTCTTC
CASGLEGYNEQFF
>NA|NA|TRBJ1-6|TRBV6-2/TRBV6-3
TGTGCCAGCAGTCAACACCTGACAACGCGGAATTCACCCCTCCACTTT
CASSQHLTTRNSPLHF
>TRBD1|NA|TRBJ2-7|TRBV6-5
TGTGCCAGCAGTCTCCCACAGGGGAACGAGTACTTC
CASSLPQGNEYF
>NA|NA|TRBJ2-1|TRBV28
TGTGCCAGCAGTTTGGAGTTTCTGCCTGTAGAGTTTAACAATGAGCAGTTCTTC
CASSLEFLPVEFNNEQFF
>NA|NA|TRBJ2-4|TRBV4-2
TGTGCCAGCAGCCAAGTGTTGGAGGAAAACATTCAGTACTTC
CASSQVLEENIQYF
>NA|NA|TRBJ1-2|TRBV19
TGTGCCAGTAGCAGAGGTGCAGAGATTTATGGCTACACCTTC
CASSRGAEIYGYTF
>TRBD1|few|TRBJ1-4|TRBV28
TGTGCCAGCAGTTCGACGGGACAGGGGGTTGCAACTAATGAAAAACTGTTTTTT
CASSSTGQGVATNEKLFF
>TRBD1|NA|TRBJ2-7|TRBV15
TGTGCCACCAGCACCGGACAGGGGGGAGAGGGCCGACCCTACGAGCAGTACTTC
CATSTGQGGEGRPYEQYF
>TRBD2|NA|TRBJ2-3|TRBV5-1
TGCGCCAGCAGCTTGGGGACTAGTTTCAGAGCAGATACGCAGTATTTT
CASSLGTSFRADTQYF
>NA|NA|TRBJ1-4|TRBV4-1
TGCGCCAGCAGCCTAAGGGGCTGGGAAAAACTGTTTTTT
CASSLRGWEKLFF
>TRBD1|NA|TRBJ2-5|TRBV28
TGTGCCAGCAGTCCCCCAGCAGGGGGCGGTGGAGAGACCCAGTACTTC
CASSPPAGGGGETQYF
>NA|NA|TRBJ1-2|TRBV15
TGTGCCACCAGCAGGGATGGAGTTGGCGGTCGCAACTATGGCTACACCTTC
CATSRDGVGGRNYGYTF
>NA|NA|TRBJ2-3|TRBV28
TGTGCCAGCAGTTTTGTGCTCGGCACAGATACGCAGTATTTT
CASSFVLGTDTQYF
>NA|NA|TRBJ1-4|TRBV19
TGTGCCAGTAGTCTTCAGGGACCTGAAAAACTGTTTTTT
CASSLQGPEKLFF
>NA|NA|TRBJ2-2|TRBV7-9
TGTGCCAGCAGCTTAGTGGGGAACACCGGGGAGCTGTTTTTT
CASSLVGNTGELFF
>NA|NA|TRBJ2-7|TRBV30
TGTGCCTGGAGTCTGGGGGGCTCATCCTACGAGCAGTACTTC
CAWSLGGSSYEQYF
>NA|once|TRBJ2-3|TRBV6-5
TGTGCCAGCAAAAGCGGGAGCACAGATACGCAGTATTTT
CASKSGSTDTQYF
>NA|NA|TRBJ1-2|TRBV2
TGTGCCAGCAGTGATCTGTCTAACTATGGCTACACCTTC
CASSDLSNYGYTF
>TRBD1|NA|TRBJ2-5|TRBV5-1
TGCGCCAGCAGCCCGGGGGACAGGAGACAAGAGACCCAGTACTTC
CASSPGDRRQETQYF
>TRBD1|NA|TRBJ1-6|TRBV5-1
TGCGCCAGCAGCCGTACTACAGGGGGAGATTCACCCCTCCACTTT
CASSRTTGGDSPLHF
>TRBD2|NA|TRBJ2-1|TRBV11-1
TGTGCCAGCAGCTTGTCGACTAGCGTCAATGAGCAGTTCTTC
CASSLSTSVNEQFF
>TRBD1|NA|TRBJ1-5|TRBV28
TGTGCCAGCAGTTTATTTTCCTCGACAGGGGGAGGTCAGCCCCAGCATTTT
CASSLFSSTGGGQPQHF
>NA|NA|TRBJ2-5|TRBV6-5
TGTGCCAGCAGGAGACAAGAGACCCAGTACTTC
CASRRQETQYF
>TRBD1|NA|TRBJ2-5|TRBV7-2
TGTGCCAGCAGCTCCCGGGACAGACTCCAGACCCAGTACTTC
CASSSRDRLQTQYF
>TRBD2|NA|TRBJ2-1|TRBV4-3
TGCGCCAGCAGCCAAGATGTCGGACTAGCGGGCCGGCCGAGCTCCTACAATGAGCAGTTCTTC
CASSQDVGLAGRPSSYNEQFF
>TRBD1|NA|TRBJ1-4|TRBV5-6
TGTGCCAGCAGCTTGGCCGGGACAGGGATCGAAAAACTGTTTTTT
CASSLAGTGIEKLFF
>NA|NA|TRBJ1-3|TRBV30
TGTGCCTGGAGCCGACAGTTCTCTGGAAACACCATATATTTT
CAWSRQFSGNTIYF